The rows below give T cell receptor beta chains drawn from one sample of a study of cytomegalovirus exposure and HLA in healthy donors. This table comes from immunoSEQ multiplex PCR, and its TCRdb copy is limited to in-frame clones, with some not included. The sample has fewer than 200,000 clones, about three quarters seen once. The sample comprised PBMCs. These receptors were taken from a woman aged 40 to 50 in good health and CMV-seropositive. The CDR3 runs from the conserved cysteine through the conserved F or W. D genes are given only for firm matches. Clone size is given for some rows only: seen once, a few or many times, or a class if the clone is expanded.

j_gene: TRBJ2-1; len: 17; v_gene: TRBV4-3; d_gene: TRBD2; abundance: -; CDR3nt: TGCGCCAGCAGCCAAGAGCAATGGGCTAGCGGGAGCTACGAGCAGTTCTTC; CDR3aa: CASSQEQWASGSYEQFF
j_gene: TRBJ2-7; len: 16; v_gene: TRBV4-3; d_gene: -; abundance: -; CDR3nt: TGCGCCAGCAGCCTAGGGGGGGACGCCCGGCGGAGCGAGCAGTACTTC; CDR3aa: CASSLGGDARRSEQYF
j_gene: TRBJ2-1; len: 19; v_gene: TRBV11-3; d_gene: TRBD2; abundance: -; CDR3nt: TGTGCCAGCAGCTTCTCCCGGGGGGAATATTTAACAACCTACAATGAGCAGTTCTTC; CDR3aa: CASSFSRGEYLTTYNEQFF
j_gene: TRBJ1-1; len: 14; v_gene: TRBV6-5; d_gene: -; abundance: -; CDR3nt: TGTGCCAGCAGTTACAACGCGAGGAACACTGAAGCTTTCTTT; CDR3aa: CASSYNARNTEAFF
j_gene: TRBJ2-7; len: 13; v_gene: TRBV4-3; d_gene: TRBD1; abundance: -; CDR3nt: TGCGCCAGCAGTGACAGGGTTTACCACGAGCAGTACTTC; CDR3aa: CASSDRVYHEQYF
j_gene: TRBJ1-4; len: 15; v_gene: TRBV7-2; d_gene: TRBD1; abundance: few; CDR3nt: TGTGCCAGCAGCTTAGGGGACAGGGATGAAGAAAAACTGTTTTTT; CDR3aa: CASSLGDRDEEKLFF
j_gene: TRBJ1-3; len: 15; v_gene: TRBV6-5; d_gene: -; abundance: -; CDR3nt: TGTGCCAGCAGCTACACAGGGATTTCTGGAAACACCATATATTTT; CDR3aa: CASSYTGISGNTIYF
j_gene: TRBJ2-3; len: 15; v_gene: TRBV7-2; d_gene: -; abundance: -; CDR3nt: TGTGCCAGCAGCCCTGGACTACTTAGCACAGATACGCAGTATTTT; CDR3aa: CASSPGLLSTDTQYF
j_gene: TRBJ2-1; len: 16; v_gene: TRBV7-9; d_gene: TRBD2; abundance: -; CDR3nt: TGTGCCAGCAGCTTACCCCCGGCGGGGGGCGGATATGAGCAGTTCTTC; CDR3aa: CASSLPPAGGGYEQFF
j_gene: TRBJ2-1; len: 15; v_gene: TRBV5-1; d_gene: -; abundance: once; CDR3nt: TGCGCCAGCAGCGAAGGAACCGGGGTTACTAATGAGCAGTTCTTC; CDR3aa: CASSEGTGVTNEQFF
j_gene: TRBJ2-3; len: 16; v_gene: TRBV6-5; d_gene: -; abundance: -; CDR3nt: TGTGCCAGCAGTTACGGGGGGGGCATAAGCACAGATACGCAGTATTTT; CDR3aa: CASSYGGGISTDTQYF
j_gene: TRBJ1-4; len: 14; v_gene: TRBV19; d_gene: -; abundance: -; CDR3nt: TGTGCCAGTAGTATAGGAGGGTCCTATGAAAAACTGTTTTTT; CDR3aa: CASSIGGSYEKLFF
j_gene: TRBJ2-2; len: 15; v_gene: TRBV6-5; d_gene: -; abundance: -; CDR3nt: TGTGCCAGCCTCGGTTTTGGCGGGGACACCGGGGAGCTGTTTTTT; CDR3aa: CASLGFGGDTGELFF
j_gene: TRBJ1-1; len: 15; v_gene: TRBV11-2; d_gene: -; abundance: -; CDR3nt: TGTGCCAGCACAGGGGTAGGCAGGATGGGGGCTGAAGCTTTCTTT; CDR3aa: CASTGVGRMGAEAFF